A single sample gave rise to the 20 T cell receptor beta chains below, sequenced in a study of identical twins. TCRdb re-analysed the 5' RACE reads in MiXCR, keeping a single row per CDR3 protein. This table has approximately 890,000 distinct CDR3 sequences, 9% to 15% appearing once. These data were likewise used in another study, on yellow fever vaccine responses in identical twins.

Material for sequencing was PBMCs. These receptors all come from a woman aged 18-29 years in good health.

The chain joins TRBV20-1 to TRBJ2-5; tentative D call: TRBD2 (7 bases). This CDR3 comprises 14 residues. Germline V gene lookup returns CDR1 DFQATT and CDR2 SNEGSKA (reference sequence). Trimming shortened V by 6 bases and J by 3 bases, and 17 bases separated the two germline ends. The CDR3 reads CSAMSGDKKETQYF. DNA of the CDR3: TGCAGTGCAATGAGCGGGGACAAAAAAGAGACCCAGTACTTC.

The rearrangement joins TRBV3-1 to TRBJ2-1, with 9 bases fitting TRBD2. The trim removed 7 bases at V and 6 bases at J, leaving 10 bases unmatched. CDR1 is LGHDT and CDR2 is YNNKEL in the germline V gene (reference sequence). CDR3 length: 15 residues. The CDR3 protein is CASTPSGRGGNEQFF. As DNA, the CDR3 is TGTGCCAGCACCCCAAGTGGGCGGGGGGGCAATGAGCAGTTCTTC.

The CDR3 spells CASSYTRPNTGELFF. The CDR3, as DNA: TGTGCCAGCAGCTATACACGACCCAACACCGGGGAGCTGTTTTTT. This chain joins TRBV12-3 or TRBV12-4 and TRBJ2-2; D call uncertain. V dropped 6 bases and J dropped 2 bases, with 13 bases sitting between them. The CDR3 is made up of 15 amino acids.

Only a few counts were recorded for this clonotype. The V call is TRBV7-9, the J call TRBJ2-7; D is ambiguous. The CDR3 is made up of 12 amino acids. V was pared by 1 base and J by 7 bases, with 8 bases between. Germline loops: CDR1 SEHNR, CDR2 FQNEAQ (reference sequence). The CDR3 region has the DNA TGTGCCAGCAGCTTAGAGGTAGAGGAGCAGTACGTC. Translating gives CASSLEVEEQYV.

The V gene is TRBV3-1, the J gene TRBJ2-7, with 7 nucleotides matching TRBD1. This CDR3 contains 18 residues. The trim removed 0 bases at V and 4 bases at J, leaving 15 bases unmatched. Germline assignment: CDR1 LGHDT and CDR2 YNNKEL (reference sequence). The CDR3 loop reads CASSQDISRDRPYYEQYV. The CDR3 DNA reads as TGTGCCAGCAGCCAAGATATTAGTCGGGACAGACCTTATTACGAGCAGTACGTC.

This clonotype was detected a few times. The rearrangement links TRBV7-8 to TRBJ1-2; D unclear. CDR1 is SGHVS, CDR2 FQNEAQ, per germline. The CDR3 contains 15 residues. Trimming removed 1 base at V and 2 bases at J, with 11 bases between. The CDR3 sequence: CASSLGGSGNYGYTF. The CDR3 DNA reads as TGTGCCAGCAGCTTAGGCGGCAGCGGGAACTATGGCTACACCTTC.

In this sample, this clonotype turned up a few times. V is TRBV12-3 or TRBV12-4 and J is TRBJ1-6; 7 nucleotides line up with TRBD1. The junction had 4 bases not matched to a gene; V was cut back by 1 base and J by 13 bases. The CDR3 is 13 amino acids. The CDR3 DNA follows: TGTGCCAGCAGTTTAGGGACAGGTGCGCCCCTCCACTTT. The encoded protein is CASSLGTGAPLHF.

V and J are TRBV12-3 or TRBV12-4 and TRBJ2-2, with a tentative D call TRBD1 (5 bases). The CDR3 contains 15 residues. Trimming removed 5 bases from V and 6 bases from J, with 16 bases in between. The DNA for the CDR3 is TGTGCCAGCAGTGTGACAGATCCCTTTTCCGGGGAGCTGTTTTTT. It is translated as CASSVTDPFSGELFF.

The chain recombines TRBV19 with TRBJ2-1; 10 nucleotides line up with TRBD2. J gave up 7 bases and V 7 bases, and 7 bases lay outside the gene matches. Germline CDR1 and CDR2: LNHDA and SQIVND (reference sequence). The CDR3 spans 14 residues. The CDR3: CASTSGSRTNEQFF. The DNA for the CDR3 is TGTGCCAGTACTAGCGGGAGTAGGACAAATGAGCAGTTCTTC.

This clonotype was counted many times. The CDR3: CASSLDPGLAGIQFF. The CDR3 DNA sequence: TGTGCCAGCAGTTTAGACCCGGGACTAGCGGGGATTCAGTTCTTC. This chain links TRBV28 with TRBJ2-1; 13 bases align to TRBD2. The ends lost 2 bases at V and 13 bases at J; junction bases unmatched: 8. Germline V CDR1 and CDR2: MDHEN, SYDVKM. This CDR3 is 15 amino acids long. Combining the CDR3 with reference TRBV28 and TRBJ2-1 gives the whole variable domain DVKVTQSSRYLVKRTGEKVFLECVQDMDHENMFWYRQDPGLGLRLIYFSYDVKMKEKGDIPEGYSVSREKKERFSLILESASTNQTSMYLCASSLDPGLAGIQFFGPGTRLTVL.

This clonotype was counted between two and nine times. V and J are TRBV11-2 and TRBJ1-5; D remains ambiguous. Germline CDR1 SGHAT, CDR2 FQNNGV. The V and J ends lost 1 base and 3 bases respectively, with 16 bases between them. The CDR3 covers 17 residues. Here the CDR3 DNA reads TGTGCCAGCAGCTTAGGCGGGGAGGGCCCTTTCAATCAGCCCCAGCATTTT. It yields the protein CASSLGGEGPFNQPQHF. The complete variable domain, with remaining parts taken from reference TRBV11-2 and TRBJ1-5, reads EAGVAQSPRYKIIEKRQSVAFWCNPISGHATLYWYQQILGQGPKLLIQFQNNGVVDDSQLPKDRFSAERLKGVDSTLKIQPAKLEDSAVYLCASSLGGEGPFNQPQHFGDGTRLSIL.

This clonotype was recorded a few times. The V gene is TRBV29-1, the J gene TRBJ2-1, with a weak D call TRBD1 (5 bases). The germline CDR1 and CDR2 sequences are SQVTM and ANQGSEA. The CDR3 totals 13 residues. Deletions cut 6 bases from V and 7 bases from J, with 16 bases between. The CDR3 DNA is TGCAGCGTACCTAGGTCAGGGTGGAATGAGCAGTTCTTC. Encoded protein: CSVPRSGWNEQFF.

This clonotype was detected only a few times. The rearrangement links TRBV5-6 to TRBJ2-7; D gene uncertain. This CDR3 is built from 15 residues. The germline V gene has CDR1 SGHDT and CDR2 YYEEEE. V lost 1 base to trimming and J lost 0 bases, with 11 bases between them. This CDR3 is CASSLWVLSSYEQYV. CDR3 in DNA: TGTGCCAGCAGCTTGTGGGTGCTGAGCTCCTACGAGCAGTACGTC.

This chain uses TRBV29-1 with TRBJ1-4; 7 bases agree with TRBD1. With 5 bases clipped from V and 4 bases from J, the junction kept 10 bases outside the gene matches. The CDR3 is 15 residues long. Germline assignment: CDR1 SQVTM and CDR2 ANQGSEA. The CDR3 coding sequence is TGCAGCGTTTCCCGGACGACAGGGCATAATGAAAAACTGTTTTTT. Its protein is CSVSRTTGHNEKLFF.

This chain connects TRBV27 to TRBJ2-1; 8 bases are a match to TRBD2. The CDR3 is 14 amino acids. J lost 9 bases, V lost 8 bases, and 12 bases had no gene match. The germline V gene encodes CDR1 MNHEY and CDR2 SMNVEV (reference sequence). CDR3: CASAAPGAGGEQFF. The CDR3 DNA reads as TGTGCCAGCGCGGCCCCCGGGGCGGGGGGTGAGCAGTTCTTC.

This chain joins TRBV7-2 and TRBJ2-5; the D is unclear. This CDR3 spans 16 amino acids. Germline lookup yields CDR1 SGHTA and CDR2 FQGNSA. V was trimmed by 4 bases and J by 2 bases, leaving 17 bases between them. The CDR3: CASSSDTLGWQETQYF. The CDR3 bases are TGTGCCAGCAGCTCCGACACTCTAGGTTGGCAAGAGACCCAGTACTTC.

This clonotype was recorded at least ten times. This chain joins TRBV29-1 and TRBJ1-2, with TRBD1 matching over 7 bases. The CDR3 runs to 12 residues. Germline values: CDR1 SQVTM, CDR2 ANQGSEA. CDR3 in amino acids: CEARTGNYGYTF. The CDR3 nucleotides read TGCGAGGCTCGGACAGGAAACTATGGCTACACCTTC.

This clonotype occurred a few times. The chain joins TRBV20-1 to TRBJ2-5; TRBD2 matches 11 bases. The CDR3 contains 15 residues. With 4 bases clipped from V and 1 base from J, the junction kept 5 bases outside the gene matches. Looked up from germline, CDR1 is DFQATT and CDR2 is SNEGSKA (reference sequence). In DNA form, the CDR3 reads TGCAGTGCTACGCCGGGACTAGCGGTCCAAGAGACCCAGTACTTC. Translating gives CSATPGLAVQETQYF.

This rearrangement joins TRBV3-1 to TRBJ2-7; possibly TRBD2 for D (5 bases). Germline-derived CDR1 and CDR2 are LGHDT and YNNKEL (reference sequence). V was cut by 4 bases and J by 7 bases, with 20 bases left in between. CDR3 length: 15 amino acids. The CDR3 sequence: CASSPSGIGFGEQYF. CDR3 in DNA: TGTGCCAGCAGCCCCTCCGGGATAGGGTTCGGGGAGCAGTACTTC.

This clonotype was seen more than once but under ten times. This chain links TRBV10-3 with TRBJ2-7; D is perhaps TRBD2 (6 bases). The germline gives CDR1 ENHRY, CDR2 SYGVKD. The CDR3 runs to 13 residues. Trimming cost V 6 bases and J 0 bases, with 9 bases left between them. In DNA, the CDR3 is TGTGCCATCAGCTCCGGGAGCTCCTACGAGCAGTACGTC. It is translated as CAISSGSSYEQYV.